A selection of T cell receptor beta chains follows, all from one sample in a study of blood T cell repertoires in COVID-19. The assay was immunoSEQ multiplex PCR, and TCRdb's table has in-frame clones only and misses some. The profile shows around 430,000 clones, about 83% of them singletons. The source material was PBMCs or T cells enriched from blood (not recorded which). The receptors shown here come from a woman between 45 and 60 years old who had recovered from COVID-19. Each CDR3 is given with its conserved first and last residue. The order of the fields is J gene, V gene, clone size, CDR3 length, D gene, CDR3 DNA, CDR3 protein. The D gene is left open where the match is weak. Clone size is not always given. Where it is, it says once, few, many or a class for expanded clones.

J: TRBJ2-7
V: TRBV14
size: -
length: 14
D: -
DNA: TGTGCCAGCAACCTACAGGGAGGGGTCTTCGAGCAGTACTTC
CDR3: CASNLQGGVFEQYF

J: TRBJ1-3
V: TRBV5-1
size: -
length: 17
D: -
DNA: TGCGCCAGCAGCTTGGGGCAGGACTATCTCTCTGGAAACACCATATATTTT
CDR3: CASSLGQDYLSGNTIYF

J: TRBJ2-3
V: TRBV7-3
size: -
length: 15
D: TRBD1
DNA: TGTGCCAGCAGCAATGGACAGGGGGCTACAGATACGCAGTATTTT
CDR3: CASSNGQGATDTQYF

J: TRBJ1-1
V: TRBV14
size: -
length: 13
D: -
DNA: TGTGCCAGCAGCCGACAGGAAAACACTGAAGCTTTCTTT
CDR3: CASSRQENTEAFF

J: TRBJ1-1
V: TRBV6-1
size: few
length: 14
D: -
DNA: TGTGCCAGCAGTGAATCGCTGGAGGGCACTGAAGCTTTCTTT
CDR3: CASSESLEGTEAFF

J: TRBJ1-3
V: TRBV28
size: -
length: 17
D: -
DNA: TGTGCCAGCAGTTTATCTCCGGGGGTGGGCTCTGGAAACACCATATATTTT
CDR3: CASSLSPGVGSGNTIYF

J: TRBJ1-6
V: TRBV3-1/TRBV3-2
size: -
length: 17
D: -
DNA: TGTGCCAGCAGCCAAGGCCCAGGTTACTCCTATAATTCACCCCTCCACTTT
CDR3: CASSQGPGYSYNSPLHF

J: TRBJ2-3
V: TRBV29-1
size: -
length: 15
D: TRBD1
DNA: TGCAGCGTTGAAGATACGGGGACAGCCACAGATACGCAGTATTTT
CDR3: CSVEDTGTATDTQYF

J: TRBJ2-7
V: TRBV2
size: -
length: 13
D: TRBD2
DNA: TGTGCCAGCAGACCAGCGGGGTCCTACGAGCAGTACTTC
CDR3: CASRPAGSYEQYF

J: TRBJ1-2
V: TRBV7-8
size: once
length: 13
D: -
DNA: TGTGCCAGCAGCCGCGGACAGAGGAATGGCTACACCTTC
CDR3: CASSRGQRNGYTF

J: TRBJ1-3
V: TRBV7-2
size: -
length: 16
D: TRBD1
DNA: TGTGCCAGCAGCCTCAGCTCCGGGACAGGACCAAACACCATATATTTT
CDR3: CASSLSSGTGPNTIYF

J: TRBJ1-1
V: TRBV29-1
size: -
length: 16
D: TRBD1
DNA: TGCAGCGTTGACAAGGACAGGGGTGGGATGAACACTGAAGCTTTCTTT
CDR3: CSVDKDRGGMNTEAFF

J: TRBJ2-1
V: TRBV12-3/TRBV12-4
size: -
length: 12
D: -
DNA: TGTGCCAGCAGTTCCCTAGGCGATGAGCAGTTCTTC
CDR3: CASSSLGDEQFF

J: TRBJ1-6
V: TRBV11-2
size: -
length: 14
D: -
DNA: TGTGCCAGCAGCTTATGGTCAGGGAACTCACCCCTCCACTTT
CDR3: CASSLWSGNSPLHF

J: TRBJ1-6
V: TRBV28
size: -
length: 16
D: TRBD1
DNA: TGTGCCAGCAGTCCAACGGGACAGGGGAATAATTCACCCCTCCACTTT
CDR3: CASSPTGQGNNSPLHF

J: TRBJ2-3
V: TRBV6-8
size: -
length: 16
D: TRBD1
DNA: TGTGCCAGCAGTTTGCACCCTGACAGGGAAACAGATACGCAGTATTTT
CDR3: CASSLHPDRETDTQYF

J: TRBJ2-2
V: TRBV7-2
size: -
length: 18
D: TRBD2
DNA: TGTGCCAGCAGCCAGCTCGCGGGGGGCTGGGGGAACACCGGGGAGCTGTTTTTT
CDR3: CASSQLAGGWGNTGELFF

J: TRBJ1-6
V: TRBV27
size: -
length: 15
D: -
DNA: TGTGCCAGCAGTTTATCCCGGGGGTTGTACTCACCCCTCCACTTT
CDR3: CASSLSRGLYSPLHF